This TCR beta chain was captured in a study of post-analysis software for immune sequencing data. Regarding the study as a whole: Elevated frequency relative to controls characterized roughly 5 TRBV segments in patients, TRBV5-6, TRBV5-1 and TRBV20-1 among them. Those with multiple sclerosis, the patient group, showed significantly lower normalized Chao1 diversity than controls.

About this clonotype: What it recognizes is unknown.

Unique molecular identifiers were present in the TCR beta cDNA libraries. TCRdb used MiXCR to reprocess the PCR reads, holding one entry per CDR3 protein. The sample records around 770,000 distinct CDR3 sequences, around 42% being singletons. This CDR3 is built from 14 residues. Trimming pared 4 bases from V and 3 bases from J, leaving 12 bases between. The receptor was isolated from a girl between 10 and 17 years old with multiple sclerosis. Sequences were obtained from blood. This rearrangement joins TRBV12-3 or TRBV12-4 to TRBJ1-1, with D perhaps matching TRBD1 (5 bases). CDR3 sequence: CASSSRRGDTEAFF. The CDR3, as DNA: TGTGCCAGCAGTTCCAGACGGGGGGACACTGAAGCTTTCTTT.